Below, 30 T cell receptor beta chains from the same sample are listed, as sequenced in a study of T-cell reconstitution after alpha-beta-depleted transplantation in children. Unique molecular identifiers were incorporated into the prepared TCRbeta library. TCRdb reprocessed the PCR reads with MiXCR, giving one entry per CDR3 protein. This sample carries a few hundred thousand distinct CDR3 sequences, roughly an eighth of them seen once, and the ten largest clones take 5% to 6%. The sample was PBMCs from the stem cell graft donor, taken from the stem cell graft. These receptors originate from a human donor who donated a stem cell graft to a child with combined immunodeficiency.

V gene TRBV11-2 combines with J gene TRBJ1-1, with D hard to call. Germline CDR1 SGHAT, CDR2 FQNNGV. The CDR3 runs to 13 residues. V lost 0 bases and J lost 11, with 13 bases in between. CDR3 DNA sequence: TGTGCCAGCAGCTTAGATCGTACAGTGGGGGCTTTCTTT. Translated, it gives CASSLDRTVGAFF.

CDR3 coding DNA: TGTGCCAGCAGCTTAGTTCCTAGTGAGATTTTCGAGGATACGCAGTATTTT. Protein: CASSLVPSEIFEDTQYF. The rearrangement uses TRBV7-2 and TRBJ2-3; D is uncertain. The CDR3 is 17 residues long. Trimming shortened V by 1 base and J by 6 bases, and 20 bases separated the two germline ends. Germline CDR1 is SGHTA and CDR2 is FQGNSA.

This clonotype was recorded a few times. This chain joins TRBV15 and TRBJ1-1; D possibly corresponds to TRBD1 (5 bases). Trimming removed 10 bases at V and 1 base at J, with 28 bases between. Germline-derived CDR1 and CDR2 are LNHNV and YYDKDF (reference sequence). This CDR3 spans 18 amino acids. The CDR3 loop reads CAIGGVVDRRVRNTEAFF. For the CDR3, the DNA is TGTGCCATCGGTGGAGTGGTAGACAGAAGGGTTAGGAACACTGAAGCTTTCTTT.

This clonotype has only a few counts. V and J are TRBV6-1 and TRBJ2-1; no firm D call. CDR3 length: 15 residues. Trimming shortened V by 6 bases and J by 0 bases, and 12 bases separated the two germline ends. Germline-derived CDR1 and CDR2 are MNHNS and SASEGT. The CDR3 DNA reads as TGTGCCAGCAGGGGTTCGGAAAGCTCCTACAATGAGCAGTTCTTC. It is translated as CASRGSESSYNEQFF.

This clonotype was recorded many times. This chain joins TRBV6-5 and TRBJ1-2; D not certain. The CDR3 length is 13 residues. Germline CDR1 and CDR2: MNHEY and SVGAGI. V was cut by 0 bases and J by 4 bases, with 6 bases left in between. The CDR3 nucleotides read TGTGCCAGCAGTTACTCTTTGGGCTATGGCTACACCTTC. Translated, it gives CASSYSLGYGYTF.

This clonotype was observed a handful of times. This chain links TRBV7-3 with TRBJ2-2, with 9 positions matching TRBD1. The CDR3 covers 18 residues. V gave up 2 bases and J gave up 4 bases; unmatched junction bases: 11. Germline values: CDR1 SGHTA, CDR2 FQGTGA. The CDR3 nucleotides read TGTGCCAGCAGCTTATCCCCAAAACAGGGGGCAATCACCGGGGAGCTGTTTTTT. The encoded protein is CASSLSPKQGAITGELFF.

The sample holds a few counts of this clonotype. The rearrangement links TRBV7-2 to TRBJ2-7; no reliable D call. CDR1 is SGHTA and CDR2 is FQGNSA in the germline V gene. The CDR3 has 14 amino acids. Trimming removed 3 bases at V and 3 bases at J, with 12 bases between. The CDR3 protein is CASSFAGLNYEQYF. CDR3 coding DNA: TGTGCCAGCAGCTTCGCTGGTCTAAACTACGAGCAGTACTTC.

This rearrangement joins TRBV9 to TRBJ2-2; D ambiguous. CDR3 length equals 13 residues. The V gene lost 2 bases and the J gene lost 3 bases, with 5 bases spanning the gap. Germline CDR1 reads SGDLS; CDR2 reads YYNGEE. The CDR3 loop reads CASSVSYTGELFF. CDR3 DNA: TGTGCCAGCAGCGTTTCGTACACCGGGGAGCTGTTTTTT.

This clonotype appeared many times. This chain links TRBV2 with TRBJ2-7; TRBD2 matches 8 bases. The CDR3 totals 14 residues. Unmatched junction bases numbered 6, after V lost 8 bases and J lost 0 bases. CDR1 and CDR2 from the germline V gene are SNHLY and FYNNEI. The CDR3 sequence: CASSGTRTSYEQYF. The CDR3 DNA sequence: TGTGCCAGCTCTGGGACTAGGACCTCCTACGAGCAGTACTTC.

Ten or more counts support this clonotype. The chain uses TRBV15 and TRBJ1-5, with D perhaps TRBD1 (6 bases). The CDR3 contains 16 residues. With 0 bases removed from V and 0 bases from J, the gap between germline ends came to 9 bases. Germline V CDR1 and CDR2: LNHNV, YYDKDF (reference sequence). Here the CDR3 DNA reads TGTGCCACCAGCAGAGATACAGGGTTTAGCAATCAGCCCCAGCATTTT. This codes for CATSRDTGFSNQPQHF.

This clonotype was observed at least ten times. The gene calls are TRBV11-3 and TRBJ2-3; no clear D. The CDR3 length is 14 residues. Germline V gene lookup returns CDR1 SGHNT and CDR2 YENEEA. V was cut by 1 base and J by 4 bases, with 9 bases left in between. Here the CDR3 reads CASSLATVADTQYF. CDR3 nucleotides: TGTGCCAGCAGCTTAGCGACGGTGGCAGATACGCAGTATTTT.

The CDR3 nucleotides read TGTGCCAGCCGATGGGCGGGAGGGCCCTCCGTTGAGCAGTTCTTC. This translates into CASRWAGGPSVEQFF. V usage is TRBV6-5 and J usage is TRBJ2-1, with TRBD2 matching over 9 bases. J was trimmed by 9 bases and V by 8 bases; bases with no gene match: 14. The CDR3 runs to 15 residues. Germline CDR1 is MNHEY and CDR2 is SVGAGI.

The V and J genes are TRBV6-1 and TRBJ2-3, with D possibly being TRBD2 (6 bases). This CDR3 is built from 15 residues. Trimming stripped 5 bases from V and 2 bases from J, with 14 bases between. Germline assignment: CDR1 MNHNS and CDR2 SASEGT. The DNA for the CDR3 is TGTGCCAGCAGTACGTTGCGGGGCTTCACAGATACGCAGTATTTT. This codes for CASSTLRGFTDTQYF.

This clonotype showed up just a few times. The chain links TRBV11-3 to TRBJ1-3, with a weak D call TRBD1 (5 bases). V lost 7 bases and J 0 bases, leaving 10 bases between the germline ends. The germline V gene has CDR1 SGHNT and CDR2 YENEEA. The CDR3 runs 14 residues. CDR3 bases: TGTGCCAGCAAGACAAGGGGCTCTGGAAACACCATATATTTT. It yields the protein CASKTRGSGNTIYF.

This clonotype was seen repeatedly, ten times or more. The chain has TRBV12-3 or TRBV12-4 and TRBJ2-1; D is possibly TRBD1 (5 bases). The CDR3 has 18 amino acids. V gave up 6 bases and J gave up 0 bases, with 21 bases separating them. DNA for the CDR3: TGTGCCAGCAGCCAACTTACTGACAGCCCAGGCTCCTACAATGAGCAGTTCTTC. Its protein is CASSQLTDSPGSYNEQFF.

The V and J genes are TRBV15 and TRBJ2-5; a weak D match, TRBD1 (5 bases). Germline V gives CDR1 LNHNV, CDR2 YYDKDF (reference sequence). The CDR3 is made up of 15 amino acids. Trimming left V 0 bases short and J 5 bases short, with 13 bases between. CDR3: CATSRDQGPVETQYF. CDR3 sequence (DNA): TGTGCCACCAGCAGAGATCAGGGTCCCGTGGAGACCCAGTACTTC.

The rearrangement links TRBV16 to TRBJ2-7; TRBD2 agrees at 13 bases. Unmatched junction bases numbered 5, after V lost 3 bases and J lost 6 bases. From germline, CDR1 is KGHSY and CDR2 FQNENV. This CDR3 is 15 amino acids long. CDR3 residues: CASSHFGLAGAEQYF. CDR3 in DNA: TGTGCCAGCAGCCACTTTGGACTAGCGGGAGCCGAGCAGTACTTC.

This clonotype has at least ten counts. The rearrangement joins TRBV12-3 or TRBV12-4 to TRBJ1-1, with D maybe TRBD1 (6 bases). V dropped 6 bases and J dropped 4 bases, with 12 bases sitting between them. The length of the CDR3 is 13 residues. The DNA of the CDR3 is TGTGCCAGCAGAACAACAGGGTTCACTGAAGCTTTCTTT. This encodes CASRTTGFTEAFF.

This clonotype was seen many times. The chain links TRBV15 to TRBJ2-5; D is possibly TRBD2 (6 bases). In germline, CDR1 is LNHNV, CDR2 YYDKDF (reference sequence). The CDR3 is made up of 17 amino acids. V lost 6 bases, J lost 2 bases, and 22 bases lay in between. The CDR3 sequence: CATSNTGTFQMQETQYF. The CDR3 bases are TGTGCCACCAGTAACACCGGGACTTTCCAGATGCAAGAGACCCAGTACTTC.

The chain uses TRBV7-9 and TRBJ2-7; 9 nucleotides match TRBD1. CDR3 length equals 15 residues. V was pared by 1 base and J by 5 bases, with 6 bases of the junction left unmatched. Germline-derived CDR1 and CDR2 are SEHNR and FQNEAQ (reference sequence). CDR3 in DNA: TGTGCCAGCAGCTTAGACGGACAGGGGCAGGACGAGCAGTACTTC. Its protein is CASSLDGQGQDEQYF.

The genes are TRBV12-3 or TRBV12-4 and TRBJ1-6; the D gene is possibly TRBD1 (5 bases). CDR3 length equals 13 residues. The V end lost 3 bases, the J end lost 7 bases, and 7 bases lay between the germline ends. CDR3 sequence: CASSFWGNSPLHF. CDR3 in DNA: TGTGCCAGCAGTTTCTGGGGGAATTCACCCCTCCACTTT.

This clonotype was found a few times. The rearrangement joins TRBV6-2 or TRBV6-3 to TRBJ2-7; D remains ambiguous. Trimming left V 5 bases short and J 4 bases short, with 9 bases between. The CDR3 loop spans 12 amino acids. Germline lookup yields CDR1 MNHEY and CDR2 SVGEGT. The chain's CDR3 is CASSQTRYEQYF. The DNA of the CDR3 is TGTGCCAGCAGTCAAACTCGGTACGAGCAGTACTTC.

This sequence joins TRBV4-3 and TRBJ2-7, with D possibly being TRBD1 (5 bases). CDR1 is LGHNA and CDR2 is YSLEER in the germline V gene. V was clipped by 4 bases and J by 7 bases, with 14 bases between them. The CDR3 spans 13 residues. The CDR3 DNA is TGCGCCAGCAGCCCCTTCCTGAAGGGGGAGCAGTACTTC. Translation gives CASSPFLKGEQYF.

Only a few counts were recorded for this clonotype. The CDR3 region is CSTDRVNRYGYTF. The CDR3 DNA reads TGCAGCACCGACAGGGTGAATCGTTATGGCTACACCTTC. The V call is TRBV29-1, the J call TRBJ1-2; 7 bases line up with TRBD1. Germline CDR1 and CDR2: SQVTM and ANQGSEA. V was clipped by 8 bases and J by 5 bases; unmatched bases: 11. The CDR3 consists of 13 residues.

In this sample, this clonotype turned up a few times. J is TRBJ2-2 and V is TRBV2, with D tentatively TRBD1 or TRBD2 (5 bases each). CDR3 length equals 12 residues. Trimming cost V 6 bases and J 6 bases, with 8 bases left between them. Looked up from germline, CDR1 is SNHLY and CDR2 is FYNNEI. This CDR3 is CASREGSGELFF. The CDR3 DNA sequence: TGTGCCAGCAGAGAGGGGTCCGGGGAGCTGTTTTTT.

This clonotype was seen a handful of times. The chain joins TRBV14 to TRBJ2-7; the D is unclear. V lost 1 base to trimming and J lost 3 bases, with 7 bases between them. The CDR3 extends over 13 amino acids. CDR1 and CDR2 (germline): SGHDN, FVKESK. CDR3 nucleotides: TGTGCCAGCAGCCAAGTTTCGGGCTACGAGCAGTACTTC. Amino acids: CASSQVSGYEQYF.

The rearrangement joins TRBV7-3 to TRBJ2-1; D is uncertain. The V end was cut by 2 bases, the J end by 6 bases, with 8 bases between. Germline V CDR1 and CDR2: SGHTA, FQGTGA. This CDR3 spans 13 amino acids. CDR3 sequence: CASSLLMANEQFF. The CDR3 coding sequence is TGTGCCAGCAGCTTACTGATGGCCAATGAGCAGTTCTTC.

This sequence joins TRBV6-1 and TRBJ2-2; 14 positions agree with TRBD2. Germline V gene lookup returns CDR1 MNHNS and CDR2 SASEGT. This CDR3 contains 16 residues. Trimming at V came to 4 bases and at J to 6 bases, leaving 4 bases not matched to a gene. The CDR3 DNA reads as TGTGCCAGCAGTGGGAGACTAGCGGGAGGGCCCGGGGAGCTGTTTTTT. Translated: CASSGRLAGGPGELFF.

This clonotype showed up just a few times. V usage is TRBV5-1 and J usage is TRBJ1-2; D gene unclear. There are 15 residues in the CDR3. Trimming left V 5 bases short and J 8 bases short, with 22 bases between. Germline V CDR1 and CDR2: SGHRS, YFSETQ. The CDR3 reads CASSSGSVGFGGYTF. CDR3 sequence (DNA): TGCGCCAGCAGTTCGGGTTCTGTGGGGTTCGGCGGCTACACCTTC.

This clonotype occurred many times. V and J are TRBV7-6 and TRBJ2-7; 7 positions match TRBD1. Germline trimming cut 1 base from V and 2 bases from J; bases unmatched to any gene: 8. There are 16 residues in the CDR3. Germline V CDR1 and CDR2: SGHVS, FNYEAQ. CDR3 in amino acids: CASSLDARGQTYEQYF. The CDR3 nucleotides are TGTGCCAGCAGCTTAGATGCTCGGGGACAGACCTACGAGCAGTACTTC.